The sequence of this T cell receptor (beta chain) was determined in a study of shared clonotypes between healthy human individuals. Findings and limits, study-wide: Estimated richness was generally greater in naive than memory subsets.

The assay was immunoSEQ multiplex PCR, and TCRdb's table has in-frame clones only and misses some. The sample holds about 2 million clones, 85% to 95% seen once. As concerns this clone: Its antigen is not known.

Germline V gene data show CDR1 as ENHRY and CDR2 as SYGVKD. Unmatched junction bases numbered 7, after V lost 6 bases and J lost 5 bases. The CDR3 covers 15 residues. Sequenced input: naive CD4+ T cells sorted from blood. Subset in this sample: CD45RA+ positively selected. This receptor was identified in a man between 18 and 29 years old in good health. The chain joins TRBV10-3 to TRBJ2-7; 13 bases match TRBD2. The CDR3 here is CAISGGLAGNDEQYF. The DNA of the CDR3 is TGTGCCATCAGCGGGGGACTAGCGGGAAACGACGAGCAGTACTTC.